Following are 26 T cell receptor beta chains from one sample sequenced in a study of early T cells in non-severe SARS-CoV-2 infection. TCRdb re-derived calls from the 5' RACE reads in MiXCR, one entry per CDR3 protein. This sample has 80,000 to 100,000 distinct CDR3 sequences; approximately 10% occur once, and the top ten carry approximately 4.7%. Sample: whole blood, taken at baseline. These receptors were taken from an adult who was a healthcare worker with PCR-confirmed SARS-CoV-2 infection or an uninfected control (not recorded which).

This clonotype came up a few times. The chain combines TRBV7-8 with TRBJ2-7; TRBD2 matches 11 bases. Germline assignment: CDR1 SGHVS and CDR2 FQNEAQ. V was clipped by 7 bases and J by 4 bases; unmatched bases: 6. The CDR3 contains 14 residues. The CDR3 DNA reads as TGTGCCAGCAAAGGGACTAGCGGTGTTTACGAGCAGTACTTC. Protein sequence: CASKGTSGVYEQYF.

This clonotype came up a few times. The chain combines TRBV29-1 with TRBJ1-4; D unresolved. The CDR3 spans 12 residues. Germline CDR1 and CDR2: SQVTM and ANQGSEA. Trimming removed 7 bases at V and 4 bases at J, with 10 bases between. CDR3 sequence (DNA): TGCAGCGGGAGGACCGTTAATGAAAAACTGTTTTTT. Translation gives CSGRTVNEKLFF.

This clonotype showed up many times. The gene calls are TRBV6-6 and TRBJ2-7; D not resolved. Between the trimmed V and J ends, which lost 2 bases and 7 bases, there was a span of 6 bases. The germline gives CDR1 MNHNY, CDR2 SVGAGI (reference sequence). CDR3 size: 11 residues. The CDR3 region has the DNA TGTGCCAGCAGTTACGGCCCGGAGCAGTACTTC. Amino acid sequence: CASSYGPEQYF.

This clonotype occurred many times. This chain connects TRBV15 to TRBJ2-7; D unresolved. The CDR3 consists of 14 residues. The V gene lost 0 bases and the J gene lost 6 bases, with 12 bases spanning the gap. Germline lookup yields CDR1 LNHNV and CDR2 YYDKDF (reference sequence). The chain's CDR3 is CATSRDAGWREQYF. In DNA, the CDR3 is TGTGCCACCAGCAGAGATGCTGGGTGGCGCGAGCAGTACTTC. Full variable domain (outside the CDR3, taken from reference TRBV15 and TRBJ2-7): DAMVIQNPRYQVTQFGKPVTLSCSQTLNHNVMYWYQQKSSQAPKLLFHYYDKDFNNEADTPDNFQSRRPNTSFCFLDIRSPGLGDTAMYLCATSRDAGWREQYFGPGTRLTVT.

The V call is TRBV20-1, the J call TRBJ2-3; 11 bases line up with TRBD2. V dropped 6 bases and J dropped 4; count of bases not matched to a gene: 12. From germline, CDR1 is DFQATT and CDR2 SNEGSKA (reference sequence). The CDR3 extends over 16 amino acids. This chain's CDR3 is CSAKALGLAESDTQYF. CDR3 bases: TGCAGTGCCAAAGCCCTGGGACTAGCGGAATCAGATACGCAGTATTTT.

This clonotype was seen at least ten times. The chain links TRBV7-9 to TRBJ1-6, with 7 bases aligning to TRBD1. The CDR3 covers 14 residues. The germline V gene encodes CDR1 SEHNR and CDR2 FQNEAQ (reference sequence). V was pared by 4 bases and J by 10 bases, with 7 bases of the junction left unmatched. This CDR3 reads CASSSQGRESPLHF. The DNA of the CDR3 is TGTGCCAGCAGCTCACAGGGGCGTGAGTCACCCCTCCACTTT.

The chain recombines TRBV5-5 with TRBJ2-1; D not certain. Trimming removed 4 bases from V and 9 bases from J, with 8 bases in between. CDR3 size: 11 residues. Germline CDR1 is SGHKS and CDR2 is YYEKEE (reference sequence). The CDR3 DNA reads TGTGCCAGCAGCCTTGAGGTTGAGCAGTTCTTC. Amino acid sequence: CASSLEVEQFF.

The chain links TRBV6-5 to TRBJ1-2; D possibly corresponds to TRBD1 (6 bases). CDR3 length equals 14 residues. The V gene's germline CDR1 is MNHEY and CDR2 SVGAGI. Between the trimmed V and J ends, which lost 6 bases and 9 bases, there was a span of 20 bases. CDR3 DNA: TGTGCCAGCAGCCGTCAGACAGGCCTTTCCAGCTACACCTTC. Protein: CASSRQTGLSSYTF.

This clonotype was detected ten times or more. A junction boundary mismatches the germline segment, possibly from a read error. The V gene is TRBV7-8, the J gene TRBJ2-1; D gene uncertain. Germline loops: CDR1 SGHVS, CDR2 FQNEAQ. The CDR3 sequence is 13 residues long. The CDR3 loop reads CASSLGTYNEQFF. CDR3 bases: TGTGCCAGCAGCTTAGGTACCTATAATGAGCAGTTCTTC.

This clonotype was observed a handful of times. The chain uses TRBV29-1 and TRBJ1-5, with D perhaps TRBD1 (5 bases). Trimming removed 6 bases from V and 7 bases from J, with 16 bases in between. Germline V CDR1 and CDR2: SQVTM, ANQGSEA. CDR3 length equals 13 residues. The CDR3 region is CSVAGLAGQPQHF. The CDR3 nucleotides read TGCAGCGTCGCAGGGTTGGCAGGGCAGCCCCAGCATTTT.

This clonotype occurred a few times. The chain joins TRBV7-6 to TRBJ2-5, with TRBD2 identical over 14 bases. The J segment lost 5 bases and the V segment lost 5 bases, leaving 10 bases of the junction unmatched. The germline V gene has CDR1 SGHVS and CDR2 FNYEAQ. The CDR3 length is 17 residues. In DNA form, the CDR3 reads TGTGCCAGCAGCGCCGAAGGGACTAGCGGGAGATGGGAGACCCAGTACTTC. This translates into CASSAEGTSGRWETQYF.

This clonotype was seen only a few times. V and J are TRBV19 and TRBJ1-2, with D tentatively TRBD1 (5 bases). The ends were cut back, 3 bases at V and 7 bases at J, with 12 bases in the middle. The CDR3 contains 13 residues. CDR1 and CDR2 (germline): LNHDA, SQIVND (reference sequence). The CDR3 DNA follows: TGTGCCAGTAGTATTGGGACCGCCGCTGGCTACACCTTC. Translation: CASSIGTAAGYTF.

The CDR3 reads CASSPTGTSTQYF. CDR3 nucleotide sequence: TGTGCCAGCAGCCCGACCGGGACATCTACGCAGTATTTT. The rearrangement links TRBV7-3 to TRBJ2-3; the D gene is possibly TRBD1 (6 bases). Trimming removed 5 bases at V and 8 bases at J, with 14 bases between. CDR3 length: 13 amino acids. Germline lookup yields CDR1 SGHTA and CDR2 FQGTGA.

The table lists this clonotype with a few counts. The V gene is TRBV5-8, the J gene TRBJ2-7; D remains unclear. The V gene lost 1 base and the J gene lost 3 bases, with 11 bases spanning the gap. Germline lookup yields CDR1 SGHTS and CDR2 YDEGEE. The CDR3 runs to 14 residues. The CDR3 sequence is CASSLLFSYYEQYF. The DNA of the CDR3 is TGTGCCAGCAGCTTGCTCTTCAGCTACTACGAGCAGTACTTC.

This clonotype was recorded many times. The V call is TRBV7-2, the J call TRBJ2-5; 7 bases fit TRBD2. With V trimmed by 0 bases and J by 2 bases, 3 bases remained unmatched. Germline-derived CDR1 and CDR2 are SGHTA and FQGNSA. The CDR3 runs to 15 residues. The CDR3 reads CASSLAGGIQETQYF. The CDR3 DNA sequence: TGTGCCAGCAGCTTAGCGGGGGGGATACAAGAGACCCAGTACTTC.

There are a few counts of this clonotype. The chain carries TRBV20-1 and TRBJ2-4, with D possibly being TRBD2 (6 bases). The V gene lost 0 bases and the J gene lost 3 bases, with 9 bases spanning the gap. Germline lookup yields CDR1 DFQATT and CDR2 SNEGSKA (reference sequence). This CDR3 has 14 amino acids. This CDR3 reads CSARDEGGKNIQYF. The CDR3 region has the DNA TGCAGTGCTAGAGATGAGGGAGGCAAAAACATTCAGTACTTC.

This clonotype has at least ten counts. This chain connects TRBV20-1 to TRBJ2-7, with D perhaps given as TRBD1 or TRBD2 (5 bases each). Germline-derived CDR1 and CDR2 are DFQATT and SNEGSKA (reference sequence). CDR3 length: 13 residues. V was clipped by 6 bases and J by 1 base, with 13 bases between them. CDR3 coding DNA: TGCAGTGCCACCGGGACCGAATCCTACGAGCAGTACTTC. Protein: CSATGTESYEQYF.

The sample holds a few counts of this clonotype. V usage is TRBV7-9 and J usage is TRBJ2-7, with D perhaps assigned TRBD1 or TRBD2 (5 bases each). Trimming pared 5 bases from V and 1 base from J, leaving 9 bases between. This CDR3 spans 13 amino acids. The germline gives CDR1 SEHNR, CDR2 FQNEAQ (reference sequence). The CDR3 sequence is CASSRGPSYEQYF. The CDR3 coding sequence is TGTGCCAGCAGCCGGGGACCATCCTACGAGCAGTACTTC.

This chain links TRBV3-1 with TRBJ2-2; 8 nucleotides agree with TRBD1. The CDR3 totals 18 residues. Germline V lookup: CDR1 LGHDT, CDR2 YNNKEL (reference sequence). Unmatched junction bases numbered 10, after V lost 0 bases and J lost 4 bases. The CDR3 region is CASSQDFRTGLVTGELFF. Here the CDR3 DNA reads TGTGCCAGCAGCCAAGATTTCCGGACAGGGTTGGTCACCGGGGAGCTGTTTTTT.

The V and J genes are TRBV11-2 and TRBJ1-4; D gene ambiguous. The CDR3 sequence is 11 residues long. The V gene's germline CDR1 is SGHAT and CDR2 FQNNGV. Trimming took 1 base from V and 8 from J, leaving 2 bases between them. CDR3 DNA sequence: TGTGCCAGCAGCTTAGCCGAAAAACTGTTTTTT. Translating gives CASSLAEKLFF.

This clonotype was counted only a few times. The V and J genes are TRBV6-1 and TRBJ2-7; maybe TRBD1 (6 bases). The CDR3 is made up of 13 amino acids. Germline V gene lookup returns CDR1 MNHNS and CDR2 SASEGT. Trimming removed 7 bases from V and 1 base from J, with 11 bases in between. The CDR3 reads CASKGQRSYEQYF. CDR3 nucleotide sequence: TGTGCCAGCAAAGGACAGCGTTCCTACGAGCAGTACTTC.

V gene TRBV20-1 combines with J gene TRBJ1-5; 7 bases are shared with TRBD1. This CDR3 region has 13 residues. Unmatched junction bases numbered 4, after V lost 4 bases and J lost 4 bases. CDR1 is DFQATT, CDR2 SNEGSKA, per germline (reference sequence). CDR3 loop: CSATGGVNQPQHF. The CDR3 DNA sequence: TGCAGTGCTACAGGGGGGGTAAATCAGCCCCAGCATTTT.

A note on this clonotype: At one end the junction does not follow the germline gene, possibly because of a read error. The chain joins TRBV6-1 to TRBJ1-6; D uncertain. The CDR3 has 19 amino acids. The germline V gene has CDR1 MNHNS and CDR2 SASEGT. The CDR3 sequence is CASSEDGSGKSSYNSPLYF. The CDR3 DNA sequence: TGTGCCAGCAGTGAAGATGGCTCGGGAAAGAGCTCCTATAATTCACCCCTCTACTTT.

This clonotype was seen a handful of times. V is TRBV6-6 and J is TRBJ2-7; 7 bases line up with TRBD1. V shed 6 bases, J shed 6 bases, and the junction held 11 bases outside the gene matches. Germline CDR1 and CDR2: MNHNY and SVGAGI (reference sequence). The CDR3 contains 14 residues. This chain's CDR3 is CASSPGTAMPEQYF. The DNA for the CDR3 is TGTGCCAGCAGCCCCGGGACAGCAATGCCCGAGCAGTACTTC.

This clonotype was picked up a small number of times. The CDR3 here is CASSQLATNYGYTF. The DNA for the CDR3 is TGTGCCAGCAGCCAGCTCGCGACTAACTATGGCTACACCTTC. The rearrangement links TRBV14 to TRBJ1-2, with D unresolved. The CDR3 contains 14 residues. CDR1 and CDR2 (germline): SGHDN, FVKESK. Trimming left V 3 bases short and J 0 bases short, with 8 bases between.

V gene TRBV29-1 combines with J gene TRBJ2-1; TRBD2 agrees at 8 bases. This CDR3 comprises 13 residues. CDR1 is SQVTM and CDR2 is ANQGSEA in the germline V gene. CDR3 residues: CTSAGGGSNEQFF. CDR3 DNA: TGCACCAGTGCGGGGGGCGGGAGTAATGAGCAGTTCTTC.